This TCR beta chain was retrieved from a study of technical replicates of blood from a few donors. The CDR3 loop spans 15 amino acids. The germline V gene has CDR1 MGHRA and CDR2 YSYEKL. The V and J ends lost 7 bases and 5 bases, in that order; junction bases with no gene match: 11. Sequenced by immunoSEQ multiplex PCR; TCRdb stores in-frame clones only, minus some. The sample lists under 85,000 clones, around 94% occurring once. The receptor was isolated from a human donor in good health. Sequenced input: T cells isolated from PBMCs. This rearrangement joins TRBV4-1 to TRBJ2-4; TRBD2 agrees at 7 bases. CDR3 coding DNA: TGCGCCAGCACCCTAGGACGCCTAGCGGAAAACATTCAGTACTTC. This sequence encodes CASTLGRLAENIQYF.